This TCR beta chain was recovered during a study of Ad26.COV2.S vaccination and SARS-CoV-2 variants. Assay used: immunoSEQ multiplex PCR; TCRdb lists only in-frame clones, some missing. The data show some 340,000 clones, about 86% seen once. Treatment given: 15 to 20 received Ad26.COV2.S at low or high dose, single or two shots; roughly five received placebo; per-sample allocation not given. Sampling took place 63 days after the first vaccine or placebo injection. Germline V lookup: CDR1 DFQATT, CDR2 SNEGSKA (reference sequence). The CDR3 covers 11 residues. The sample here was peripheral blood, taken in a trial of Ad26.COV2.S vaccine versus placebo. This chain links TRBV20-1 with TRBJ1-1; possibly TRBD1 for D (6 bases). The receptor's source is a person between 18 and 59 years old who received the Ad26.COV2.S COVID-19 vaccine or a placebo. Here the CDR3 reads CSCRGGTEAFF. DNA for the CDR3: TGCAGCTGTAGGGGGGGCACTGAAGCTTTCTTT.